Listed here are 15 T cell receptor beta chains from one sample, sequenced in a study of T-cell reconstitution after alpha-beta-depleted transplantation in children. A library of TCRbeta sequences, prepared with unique molecular identifiers, was generated. TCRdb reanalysed the PCR reads using MiXCR and keeps one entry per CDR3 protein. Counted here are about 300,000 distinct CDR3 sequences, roughly a tenth occurring once; the ten biggest clones make up 7.5%. The sample here was PBMCs, taken before TCRalphabeta/CD19-depleted stem cell transplant. These receptors all stem from a boy in the first two years of life with acute myeloid leukemia, due to receive a stem cell transplant.

This clonotype was counted many times. This chain links TRBV6-6 with TRBJ2-1; TRBD1 is a possible D gene (6 bases). The V gene lost 5 bases and the J gene lost 0 bases, with 32 bases spanning the gap. Germline lookup yields CDR1 MNHNY and CDR2 SVGAGI (reference sequence). This CDR3 has 22 amino acids. The CDR3 bases are TGTGCCAGCAGTCCGCCGACAGGTTTCAGAGGAAAATTCATTAGCTCCTACAATGAGCAGTTCTTC. Translation gives CASSPPTGFRGKFISSYNEQFF.

This clonotype was recorded many times. The J gene is TRBJ2-7, the V gene TRBV12-3 or TRBV12-4; 8 positions agree with TRBD1. The CDR3 runs to 15 residues. V lost 3 bases, J lost 0 bases, and 4 bases stayed unmatched. The DNA for the CDR3 is TGTGCCAGCAGTTTCGACAGGGGCTCCTCCTACGAGCAGTACTTC. Protein: CASSFDRGSSYEQYF.

There are many counts of this clonotype. The V call is TRBV9, the J call TRBJ2-7; D call uncertain. Trimming cost V 0 bases and J 7 bases, with 11 bases left between them. The CDR3 contains 13 residues. Per the germline V gene, CDR1 is SGDLS and CDR2 is YYNGEE. The CDR3: CASSVAPAVEQYF. Written as DNA, the CDR3 is TGTGCCAGCAGCGTAGCTCCCGCAGTGGAGCAGTACTTC.

This clonotype was seen ten or more times. The chain carries TRBV12-3 or TRBV12-4 and TRBJ1-1, with a possible D match to TRBD1 (6 bases). CDR3 length equals 15 residues. V lost 9 bases, J lost 3 bases, and 20 bases lay in between. CDR3 bases: TGTGCCAGTAGCGGCACGGGACACCCACACACTGAAGCTTTCTTT. Translating gives CASSGTGHPHTEAFF.

This clonotype was detected a few times. This chain uses TRBV20-1 with TRBJ2-7, with D tentatively TRBD1 or TRBD2 (5 bases each). Per germline, CDR1 DFQATT and CDR2 SNEGSKA (reference sequence). V was cut by 5 bases and J by 1 base, with 15 bases left in between. The CDR3 runs to 14 residues. The DNA of the CDR3 is TGCAGTGCTGAAATCCGGGACCGTTCCTACGAGCAGTACTTC. Translation: CSAEIRDRSYEQYF.

The chain has TRBV20-1 and TRBJ2-7, with D perhaps TRBD2 (6 bases). Germline lookup yields CDR1 DFQATT and CDR2 SNEGSKA (reference sequence). The CDR3 has 11 amino acids. Trimming stripped 6 bases from V and 7 bases from J, with 13 bases between. The CDR3 region has the DNA TGCAGTGCAACTAGCATCCTGGAGCAGTACTTC. Its protein is CSATSILEQYF.

As for this clonotype: A read error may be the cause here, since a much bigger clone is one base away. The chain couples TRBV29-1 to TRBJ2-7; maybe TRBD2 (5 bases). Looked up from germline, CDR1 is SQVTM and CDR2 is ANQGSEA. This CDR3 region has 15 residues. V was pared by 3 bases and J by 0 bases, with 15 bases between. CDR3 in amino acids: CSVDVEGGSSYEQYF. CDR3 in DNA: TGCAGCGTTGACGTTGAAGGAGGAAGCTCCTACGAGCAGTACTTC.

The V gene is TRBV20-1, the J gene TRBJ2-5; no reliable D call. V lost 3 bases and J 5 bases, leaving 10 bases between the germline ends. Germline lookup yields CDR1 DFQATT and CDR2 SNEGSKA (reference sequence). The CDR3 consists of 12 residues. As DNA, the CDR3 is TGCAGTGCTAGTAAGGGCCAGGAGACCCAGTACTTC. It encodes CSASKGQETQYF.

This chain joins TRBV9 and TRBJ1-3, with TRBD1 identical over 9 bases. V was clipped by 4 bases and J by 5 bases; unmatched bases: 4. This CDR3 has 14 residues. Germline lookup yields CDR1 SGDLS and CDR2 YYNGEE. CDR3 residues: CASSPGTGRNTIYF. For the CDR3, the DNA is TGTGCCAGCAGCCCCGGGACAGGGAGAAACACCATATATTTT.

This clonotype was detected only a few times. The gene calls are TRBV5-1 and TRBJ2-5, with no clear D. CDR1 and CDR2 (germline): SGHRS, YFSETQ. V was trimmed by 4 bases and J by 8 bases, leaving 15 bases between them. This CDR3 region has 13 residues. The DNA for the CDR3 is TGCGCCAGCAGCCCCAGCTTCCAGACAACCCAGTACTTC. Translation gives CASSPSFQTTQYF.

The chain employs TRBV20-1 and TRBJ1-5; D unclear. Trimming removed 0 bases at V and 2 bases at J, with 14 bases between. The CDR3 is 16 residues long. CDR1 DFQATT and CDR2 SNEGSKA come from the germline V gene (reference sequence). The CDR3 region has the DNA TGCAGTGCTAGAGATCTGAGCGGGCAGGGCAATCAGCCCCAGCATTTT. This translates into CSARDLSGQGNQPQHF.

At least ten counts were recorded for this clonotype. The gene calls are TRBV20-1 and TRBJ1-1; 9 positions match TRBD1. This CDR3 is built from 14 residues. Germline loops: CDR1 DFQATT, CDR2 SNEGSKA (reference sequence). The V gene end was trimmed by 3 bases and the J gene end by 3 bases; junction bases not matched to a gene: 5. The DNA for the CDR3 is TGCAGTGCTAGCCGGACAGGGGAAGACACTGAAGCTTTCTTT. This encodes CSASRTGEDTEAFF.

This clonotype came up many times. The chain recombines TRBV5-1 with TRBJ2-7; D may be TRBD1 (5 bases). This CDR3 has 14 residues. The V and J ends lost 4 bases and 0 bases respectively, with 11 bases between them. CDR1 SGHRS and CDR2 YFSETQ come from the germline V gene. The DNA of the CDR3 is TGCGCCAGCAGCGCCCCCGACAGCTCCTACGAGCAGTACTTC. Amino acid sequence: CASSAPDSSYEQYF.

This clonotype was counted at least ten times. This chain uses TRBV9 with TRBJ2-5; the match to TRBD1 covers 8 bases. Germline CDR1 is SGDLS and CDR2 is YYNGEE. After removal of 4 bases from V and 7 bases from J, the junction contained 9 bases not matched to a gene. This CDR3 region has 14 residues. The chain's CDR3 is CASSPDRAEGTQYF. The CDR3 DNA is TGTGCCAGCAGCCCGGACAGGGCCGAAGGGACCCAGTACTTC.

This clonotype was counted many times. The rearrangement uses TRBV27 and TRBJ2-7; D unresolved. The V end lost 5 bases, the J end lost 3 bases, and 14 bases lay between the germline ends. CDR3 length: 14 amino acids. Germline values: CDR1 MNHEY, CDR2 SMNVEV (reference sequence). This CDR3 reads CASSTRLDGYEQYF. The DNA of the CDR3 is TGTGCCAGCAGTACACGCCTGGACGGCTACGAGCAGTACTTC.